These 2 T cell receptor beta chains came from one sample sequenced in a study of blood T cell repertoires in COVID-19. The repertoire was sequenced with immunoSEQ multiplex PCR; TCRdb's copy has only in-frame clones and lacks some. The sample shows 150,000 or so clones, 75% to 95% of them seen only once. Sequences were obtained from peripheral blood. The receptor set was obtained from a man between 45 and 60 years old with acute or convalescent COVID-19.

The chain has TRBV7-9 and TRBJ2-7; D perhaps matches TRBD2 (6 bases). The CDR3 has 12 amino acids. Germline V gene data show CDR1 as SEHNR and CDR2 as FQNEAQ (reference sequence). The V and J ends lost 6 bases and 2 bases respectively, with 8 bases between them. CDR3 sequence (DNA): TGTGCCAGCAGGGAGGGAGCCTACGAGCAGTACTTC. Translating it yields CASREGAYEQYF.

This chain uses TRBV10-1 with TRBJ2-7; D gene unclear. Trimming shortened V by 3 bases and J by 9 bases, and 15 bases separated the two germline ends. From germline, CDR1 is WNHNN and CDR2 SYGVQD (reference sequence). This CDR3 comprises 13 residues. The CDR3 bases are TGCGCCAGCAGTGATTACCCCGCCGGTCTGCAGTACGTC. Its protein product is CASSDYPAGLQYV.